This is a list of T cell receptor beta chains from one sample in a study of T-cell reconstitution after alpha-beta-depleted transplantation in children. TCRdb redid the calling of the PCR reads with MiXCR, one entry per CDR3 protein. The repertoire holds 100,000 or so distinct CDR3 sequences, with around 5.9% as singletons. Here the sequenced sample was PBMCs, mostly from graft donor cells, taken 60 days after TCRalphabeta/CD19-depleted stem cell transplant. These receptors originate from a female patient between 2 and 10 years old who had a stem cell transplant for Fanconi anemia, so the T cells may come from the graft donor. Both conserved end residues are part of each CDR3. D genes are given only for firm matches. Some rows mark clone size as missing; the rest say once, few, many or name a class of expanded clone.

V	size	D	J	CDR3	DNA
TRBV12-3/TRBV12-4	many	.	TRBJ1-2	CASSPQGTGGYGYTF	TGTGCCAGCAGTCCTCAGGGAACGGGGGGCTATGGCTACACCTTC
TRBV20-1	many	TRBD2	TRBJ2-1	CSAQERGHSYNEQFF	TGCAGTGCTCAGGAGCGGGGGCACTCCTACAATGAGCAGTTCTTC
TRBV10-3	many	.	TRBJ2-1	CAIRGVLYNEQFF	TGTGCCATCAGGGGGGTCTTGTACAATGAGCAGTTCTTC
TRBV29-1	many	TRBD2	TRBJ2-3	CSVTSGTDTQYF	TGCAGCGTAACTAGCGGCACAGATACGCAGTATTTT
TRBV4-2	many	TRBD2	TRBJ2-1	CASSPAGSSSYNEQFF	TGTGCCAGCAGCCCAGCGGGATCCAGCTCCTACAATGAGCAGTTCTTC
TRBV29-1	.	.	TRBJ2-7	CSVATGSPYEQYF	TGCAGCGTAGCGACAGGAAGCCCCTACGAGCAGTACTTC
TRBV10-3	.	TRBD2	TRBJ2-7	CAISKGTSGAYEQYF	TGTGCCATCAGTAAAGGGACTAGCGGAGCCTACGAGCAGTACTTC
TRBV5-4	few	.	TRBJ2-7	CASSLGTGEGSYEQYF	TGTGCCAGCAGCTTGGGAACAGGGGAGGGGTCCTACGAGCAGTACTTC
TRBV6-1	.	.	TRBJ1-2	CASSERNKDTF	TGTGCCAGCAGTGAAAGAAATAAGGACACCTTC
TRBV15	few	.	TRBJ2-7	CATSPGAPGEQYF	TGTGCCACCAGCCCGGGGGCCCCAGGAGAGCAGTACTTC
TRBV5-6	many	.	TRBJ2-6	CASSFFSGANVLTF	TGTGCCAGCAGCTTTTTTTCTGGGGCCAACGTCCTGACTTTC
TRBV20-1	many	.	TRBJ2-3	CSAPTRIGARGTQYF	TGCAGTGCCCCAACTCGTATTGGGGCTAGGGGTACGCAGTATTTT
TRBV5-1	many	.	TRBJ2-1	CASTNGVYNEQFF	TGCGCCAGCACAAACGGGGTCTACAATGAGCAGTTCTTC
TRBV5-1	many	TRBD1	TRBJ2-7	CASSRDRLYEQYF	TGCGCCAGCAGCAGGGACAGACTCTACGAGCAGTACTTC
TRBV4-1	many	.	TRBJ2-3	CASSQVGASTDTQYF	TGCGCCAGCAGCCAAGTCGGGGCTAGCACAGATACGCAGTATTTT
TRBV12-3/TRBV12-4	many	TRBD2	TRBJ2-1	CASRPRLALMTNEQFF	TGTGCCAGCAGACCCCGACTAGCATTAATGACCAATGAGCAGTTCTTC
TRBV27	many	.	TRBJ1-2	CASSPTGIYGYTF	TGTGCCAGCAGCCCCACAGGGATCTATGGCTACACCTTC
TRBV4-2	.	TRBD2	TRBJ2-5	CASSQVPSGRAPQETQYF	TGTGCCAGCAGCCAAGTTCCTAGCGGGAGGGCCCCGCAAGAGACCCAGTACTTC
TRBV7-7	many	.	TRBJ2-3	CASSLGTQSTDTQYF	TGTGCCAGCAGCTTAGGGACTCAGAGCACAGATACGCAGTATTTT
TRBV10-3	few	.	TRBJ2-2	CAVRRGNTGELFF	TGTGCCGTTCGGAGGGGGAACACCGGGGAGCTGTTTTTT
TRBV5-1	many	TRBD1	TRBJ2-5	CASSLGGQGETQYF	TGCGCCAGCAGCTTGGGCGGACAGGGAGAGACCCAGTACTTC
TRBV4-1	many	TRBD2	TRBJ2-5	CASSPLAGGPGEETQYF	TGCGCCAGCAGCCCACTAGCGGGAGGGCCCGGGGAAGAGACCCAGTACTTC
TRBV3-1	many	.	TRBJ2-1	CASSQEGIGWTNEQFF	TGTGCCAGCAGCCAAGAGGGTATTGGCTGGACCAATGAGCAGTTCTTC
TRBV6-5	many	TRBD1	TRBJ2-7	CASSYGDSLWNEQYF	TGTGCCAGCAGTTACGGGGACAGCCTCTGGAACGAGCAGTACTTC
TRBV7-9	many	TRBD2	TRBJ2-3	CASSLASGRVSDTQYF	TGTGCCAGCAGCTTAGCGAGCGGGAGAGTATCAGATACGCAGTATTTT
TRBV12-3/TRBV12-4	.	TRBD2	TRBJ2-1	CTRSHGLAGRGLPGNEQFF	TGTACCCGCAGTCATGGACTAGCGGGTAGAGGTCTTCCGGGCAATGAGCAGTTCTTC
TRBV30	.	TRBD1	TRBJ1-5	CAWSRQGYQPQHF	TGTGCCTGGAGTCGACAGGGTTATCAGCCCCAGCATTTT
TRBV12-3/TRBV12-4	many	TRBD1	TRBJ1-4	CASSIGTGGGKLFF	TGTGCCAGCAGTATAGGGACAGGGGGTGGAAAACTGTTTTTT
TRBV2	many	TRBD2	TRBJ2-5	CASSEVGLHEETQYF	TGTGCCAGCAGTGAGGTGGGACTACATGAAGAGACCCAGTACTTC
TRBV6-1	few	.	TRBJ1-2	CASRETGFYGYTF	TGTGCCAGCAGGGAAACAGGGTTCTATGGCTACACCTTC
TRBV7-9	.	.	TRBJ2-7	CASSLQGSGEQYF	TGTGCCAGCAGCTTACAGGGGAGTGGCGAGCAGTACTTC
TRBV7-2	.	.	TRBJ1-6	CASSRVGDYNSPLHF	TGTGCCAGCAGCCGCGTAGGGGACTATAATTCACCCCTCCACTTT
TRBV9	many	.	TRBJ2-2	CASSVAGLFANTGELFF	TGTGCCAGCAGCGTAGCTGGACTCTTCGCGAACACCGGGGAGCTGTTTTTT
TRBV6-1	few	.	TRBJ1-5	CASSEAGLDQPQHF	TGTGCCAGCAGTGAAGCAGGTCTCGATCAGCCCCAGCATTTT
TRBV10-2	many	.	TRBJ2-7	CASSIRDLSEYEQYF	TGCGCCAGCAGCATCCGGGACTTGTCCGAGTACGAGCAGTACTTC
TRBV3-1	.	.	TRBJ2-7	CASSQWGVPTYEQYF	TGTGCCAGCAGCCAATGGGGGGTCCCGACCTACGAGCAGTACTTC